This T cell receptor (beta chain) was obtained from a study of shared clonotypes between healthy human individuals (TCRdb year 2020). About the investigation overall: Three men and two women, aged 18 to 49 years, made up the cohort. Leukapheresis yielded between about 0.94 and 9.5 billion PBMCs per donor. Blood TCR repertoires of five healthy adults were deeply sequenced to estimate repertoire size and the extent of clonotype sharing between individuals. Libraries were prepared and TCR repertoires were sequenced by different laboratories using diverse techniques, in order to increase sequencing depth and limit assay-specific biases. General findings and caveats noted by the study authors: Because the study included only a small number of donors, the genetic and exposure-history diversity represented was limited. Based on pairwise subsampling, the degree of clonotype sharing among donors was expected to be affected by sequencing depth. Sampling was restricted to blood, and TCR repertoires in tissues likely differ from the TCR repertoires found in blood.

Using the deep immunoSEQ assay, TCR CDR3 regions were amplified from genomic DNA by multiplex PCR. For each cell subset, the extracted genomic DNA was distributed evenly across all wells of several immunoSEQ 96-well plates, and each plate served as one replicate. For unsorted PBMC, 300 ng of genomic DNA, equivalent to around 30,000 T cell genomes, went into each replicate PCR. Ten immunoSEQ deep assay plates were used to sequence unsorted PBMC genomic DNA. The purified libraries were quantified using a Qubit 3.0 fluorometer, sized with a Bioanalyzer 2100, and then quantified again using the KAPA Library Quantification kit. Each immunoSEQ 96-well plate was sequenced on its own single-read 150-cycle Illumina NextSeq 550 flow cell. Per the original workflow: The immunoSEQ output contained only junctional sequences without quality scores, so filtering could not match that applied to full-length reads. To assign V/J genes and CDR3, sequences were annotated against IMGT germline references using PyIR, a Python wrapper for IgBLAST v1.9. Any read was removed if the V/J assignment was weak (E-value above 1e-6), the CDR3 was missing, or the read contained stop codons, out-of-frame junctions, or ambiguous translated residues. V3J clonotypes were defined as sequences sharing the same inferred V gene, J gene, and CDR3 amino acid sequence. To compute the percentage overlap between repertoires, the number of shared unique clonotypes was divided by the size of the smaller repertoire. Three approaches were used to assess repertoire richness: RTK rarefaction, the Chao1 estimator, and Recon v2.1 estimates of unobserved clonotypes. TCRdb took this table from immuneACCESS and kept in-frame rearrangements with V and J called. Such tables lack part of the clones; where checked against another copy, unresolved V genes explain under half of the gap, and the rest is unexplained. D and trimming were read from the DNA, whereas the V and J calls and clone size are those reported in that table. The sample profile shows 75,000 to 100,000 clones; about half of them were found once. The biggest ten clones account for roughly 16% of the sample.

Including the terminal cysteine and phenylalanine, the CDR3 comprises 14 residues. Just CDR3 DNA is preserved here, 42 bases in frame from base 1. The germline V gene encodes CDR1 SGHTA and CDR2 FQGTGA. Of note for this clone: No antigen is known for it. Per-nucleotide qualities are absent, and no much larger clonotype sits a single base away.

Healthy HIV-negative adults with no recently reported acute infections or vaccinations were included as donors. Only Caucasian adults living in Nashville, Tennessee, USA were represented among the donors. In the unsorted samples, roughly 90 million PBMCs were counted, and genomic DNA was extracted using the QIAamp DNA Blood Mini kit. After blood collection by leukapheresis, PBMCs were isolated using Ficoll-Histopaque density gradient centrifugation and then cryopreserved in the vapor phase of liquid nitrogen. What was sequenced was PBMCs. The origin of this receptor is a woman aged 40 to 50 in good health. Some clones in this sample may be carry-over from other donors' samples. The chain was built from TRBV7-3 and TRBJ2-5; the D gene remains uncertain. The J call may be faulty, since TRBJ2-7 better matches the DNA end. The sequenced DNA is TGTGCCAGCAGCTTAGACCCAGGTTCCTACGAGCAGTACTTC. This is translated as CASSLDPGSYEQYF.